The 13 T cell receptor beta chains presented below share a single source sample, sequenced in a study of cytomegalovirus exposure and HLA in healthy donors. The PCR had 60 Vbeta and 13 Jbeta primers. TCRdb's copy holds only in-frame clones and misses some; the assay was immunoSEQ multiplex PCR. The table has 100,000 or so clones, 76% seen once. Sequenced: PBMCs. These receptors originate from a middle-aged man in good health and CMV-seronegative.

J is TRBJ2-3 and V is TRBV19; 15 nucleotides agree with TRBD2. CDR1 is LNHDA, CDR2 SQIVND, per germline (reference sequence). The CDR3 runs to 18 residues. The J segment lost 0 bases and the V segment lost 5 bases, leaving 6 bases of the junction unmatched. The CDR3 nucleotides are TGTGCCAGTAGTCTCGCGGGACTAGCGGGGGGTAGCACAGATACGCAGTATTTT. This translates into CASSLAGLAGGSTDTQYF. Drawing the rest from reference TRBV19 and TRBJ2-3, the complete variable domain is DGGITQSPKYLFRKEGQNVTLSCEQNLNHDAMYWYRQDPGQGLRLIYYSQIVNDFQKGDIAEGYSVSREKKESFPLTVTSAQKNPTAFYLCASSLAGLAGGSTDTQYFGPGTRLTVL.

V gene TRBV7-2 combines with J gene TRBJ1-3; D is undetermined. The V gene's germline CDR1 is SGHTA and CDR2 FQGNSA. Deletions cut 5 bases from V and 2 bases from J, with 16 bases between. CDR3 size: 16 residues. CDR3 sequence (DNA): TGTGCCAGCAGCCCCCACGGGAAACTAACTGGAAACACCATATATTTT. It is translated as CASSPHGKLTGNTIYF.

The chain is built from TRBV5-1 and TRBJ2-2; 11 bases agree with TRBD1. Per germline, CDR1 SGHRS and CDR2 YFSETQ. The CDR3 extends over 17 amino acids. The V segment lost 2 bases and the J segment 0 bases; nucleotides outside the gene matches: 3. As DNA, the CDR3 is TGCGCCAGCAGCTTAGGACAGGGGGCAACGAACACCGGGGAGCTGTTTTTT. Protein: CASSLGQGATNTGELFF.

In its sample, this clone was seen a few times. The chain has TRBV4-1 and TRBJ1-2, with D tentatively TRBD1 (6 bases). V dropped 2 bases and J dropped 4 bases, with 11 bases sitting between them. CDR3 length: 14 amino acids. From germline, CDR1 is MGHRA and CDR2 YSYEKL. The CDR3 region has the DNA TGCGCCAGCAGCCAACTAACAGGGAGCTATGGCTACACCTTC. Its protein product is CASSQLTGSYGYTF.

The gene calls are TRBV7-3 and TRBJ2-3, with 9 bases aligning to TRBD2. The J segment lost 8 bases and the V segment lost 5 bases, leaving 8 bases of the junction unmatched. This CDR3 is built from 14 residues. CDR1 and CDR2 (germline): SGHTA, FQGTGA. The CDR3 is CASSPSSGVVTQYF. CDR3 nucleotide sequence: TGTGCCAGCAGCCCGTCTAGCGGGGTAGTTACGCAGTATTTT.

The gene calls are TRBV11-2 and TRBJ2-7; 12 positions agree with TRBD1. Unmatched junction bases numbered 7, after V lost 0 bases and J lost 4 bases. The length of the CDR3 is 17 residues. Germline V gene sequence: CDR1 SGHAT, CDR2 FQNNGV. The CDR3 is CASSLDLPGQGAYEQYF. In nucleotides, the CDR3 is TGTGCCAGCAGCTTAGATCTCCCGGGACAGGGGGCGTACGAGCAGTACTTC.

In its sample, this clone was seen once. The V gene is TRBV9, the J gene TRBJ2-2, with D tentatively TRBD2 (5 bases). This CDR3 contains 15 residues. The germline CDR1 and CDR2 sequences are SGDLS and YYNGEE. Trimming took off 1 base at V and 1 base at J, with 8 bases between the two ends. CDR3 sequence (DNA): TGTGCCAGCAGCGTATCAGGACTGAACACCGGGGAGCTGTTTTTT. This sequence encodes CASSVSGLNTGELFF.

The chain has TRBV21-1 and TRBJ1-2; the table assigns TRBD1, which was not confirmed against the DNA. TRBV21-1 is a documented pseudogene. This CDR3 comprises 15 residues. The chain's CDR3 is CASNPTILGEDGYTF. The CDR3 DNA sequence: TGTGCCAGCAATCCGACAATTTTAGGGGAAGATGGCTACACCTTC.

The chain recombines TRBV29-1 with TRBJ1-5; 7 bases fit TRBD1. The CDR3 contains 14 residues. The trim removed 4 bases at V and 1 base at J, leaving 4 bases unmatched. Germline values: CDR1 SQVTM, CDR2 ANQGSEA. CDR3 protein: CSVVTGQSNQPQHF. Here the CDR3 DNA reads TGCAGCGTTGTTACGGGACAGAGCAATCAGCCCCAGCATTTT.

This chain links TRBV10-3 with TRBJ2-2, with 8 bases fitting TRBD2. Losses at the gene ends were 2 bases for V and 5 bases for J; bases not matched to a gene: 4. The CDR3 runs to 15 residues. The germline V gene encodes CDR1 ENHRY and CDR2 SYGVKD. The CDR3 loop reads CAISERGGRTGELFF. The CDR3 nucleotides read TGTGCCATCAGTGAGCGGGGGGGCCGGACCGGGGAGCTGTTTTTT.

This sequence joins TRBV7-3 and TRBJ2-3; TRBD1 agrees at 8 bases. Looked up from germline, CDR1 is SGHTA and CDR2 is FQGTGA. The CDR3 length is 14 residues. Trimming cost V 6 bases and J 6 bases; bases outside gene matches: 8. In nucleotides, the CDR3 is TGTGCCAGCAGAACACAGGGGGAAGTGGATACGCAGTATTTT. Translating gives CASRTQGEVDTQYF.

V is TRBV10-1 and J is TRBJ2-3; 7 nucleotides line up with TRBD2. J was trimmed by 7 bases and V by 0 bases; bases with no gene match: 7. Germline-derived CDR1 and CDR2 are WNHNN and SYGVQD (reference sequence). This CDR3 comprises 15 residues. Here the CDR3 DNA reads TGCGCCAGCAGTGAGTCGCCTAGCGGCCCAAATACGCAGTATTTT. Translating it yields CASSESPSGPNTQYF.

J is TRBJ1-3 and V is TRBV7-2; a possible D gene is TRBD1 (5 bases). This CDR3 spans 16 amino acids. Trimming removed 1 base from V and 2 bases from J, with 12 bases in between. The germline gives CDR1 SGHTA, CDR2 FQGNSA. The CDR3, as DNA: TGTGCCAGCAGCTTAGAAGCAGGGATGGCTGGAAACACCATATATTTT. Translation: CASSLEAGMAGNTIYF.